The next 25 T cell receptor beta chains were all read from a single sample in a study of CD8+ T cells in alopecia areata. cDNA prepared by RNA extraction and subsequent reverse transcription served as the template for sequencing. Using immunoSEQ multiplex PCR, the repertoire was profiled, and TCRdb retains in-frame clones only, with some absent. The sample has approximately 180,000 clones; more than 55% are singletons. Treatment noted: oral pan-JAK inhibitor, 5-10 mg twice daily. The material sequenced was CD4+ T cells sorted from blood, taken between weeks 49 and 50, from a patient treated with tofacitinib. The receptor source for this set is a human donor with alopecia areata.

The chain links TRBV2 to TRBJ2-3; TRBD2 aligns across 11 bases. The V gene end was trimmed by 6 bases and the J gene end by 4 bases; junction bases not matched to a gene: 6. The CDR3 has 15 amino acids. Germline loops: CDR1 SNHLY, CDR2 FYNNEI. CDR3 protein: CASRRLAGTPDTQYF. The CDR3 DNA sequence: TGTGCCAGCAGGCGACTAGCGGGGACACCAGATACGCAGTATTTT.

This clone showed up just a few times. This chain uses TRBV20-1 with TRBJ1-2; D not resolved. Looked up from germline, CDR1 is DFQATT and CDR2 is SNEGSKA (reference sequence). The CDR3 has 10 amino acids. V was cut by 5 bases and J by 8 bases, with 9 bases left in between. The CDR3 region has the DNA TGCAGTGCTGTGGGGAACGGCTACACCTTC. Its translation: CSAVGNGYTF.

The J gene is TRBJ1-2, the V gene TRBV28, with a weak D call TRBD1 (5 bases). Germline CDR1 and CDR2: MDHEN and SYDVKM. CDR3 size: 13 residues. V was cut by 3 bases and J by 8 bases, with 13 bases left in between. The CDR3 coding sequence is TGTGCCAGCAGTTTCCCAGGGTCGGAGGGCTACACCTTC. Protein product: CASSFPGSEGYTF.

V is TRBV11-1 and J is TRBJ2-7, with 9 bases aligning to TRBD1. The length of the CDR3 is 15 residues. Losses at the gene ends were 5 bases for V and 1 base for J; bases not matched to a gene: 6. Per germline, CDR1 SGHAT and CDR2 FQDESV (reference sequence). CDR3 in amino acids: CASSPPGQGSYEQYF. The DNA of the CDR3 is TGTGCCAGCAGCCCTCCGGGACAGGGATCCTACGAGCAGTACTTC.

In this sample, this clone turned up a few times. This rearrangement joins TRBV7-2 to TRBJ2-1, with 7 nucleotides matching TRBD2. Germline trimming cut 5 bases from V and 7 bases from J; bases unmatched to any gene: 8. Germline-derived CDR1 and CDR2 are SGHTA and FQGNSA. The CDR3 contains 14 residues. The CDR3 loop reads CASSPRTGGNEQFF. The DNA of the CDR3 is TGTGCCAGCAGCCCCCGGACGGGAGGAAATGAGCAGTTCTTC.

This clone was seen a single time. V is TRBV30 and J is TRBJ2-4; D is undetermined. The germline V and J ends were trimmed by 0 bases and 1 base, with 7 bases remaining between them. The germline CDR1 and CDR2 sequences are GTSNPN and SVGIG (reference sequence). The CDR3 covers 14 residues. The chain's CDR3 is CAWSVHRAKNIQYF. CDR3 sequence (DNA): TGTGCCTGGAGTGTGCACCGGGCCAAAAACATTCAGTACTTC.

This clone was seen just once. The chain uses TRBV7-8 and TRBJ1-2; TRBD1 aligns across 10 bases. Germline V gene sequence: CDR1 SGHVS, CDR2 FQNEAQ. CDR3 length equals 15 residues. The trim removed 5 bases at V and 4 bases at J, leaving 7 bases unmatched. CDR3 DNA: TGTGCCAGCAGCGCACCCCGGACAGGGGGCTATGGCTACACCTTC. It encodes CASSAPRTGGYGYTF.

The chain joins TRBV30 to TRBJ2-3; TRBD1 might be the D (6 bases). CDR3 length: 13 amino acids. The V and J ends lost 3 bases and 4 bases respectively, with 11 bases between them. Germline-derived CDR1 and CDR2 are GTSNPN and SVGIG (reference sequence). In DNA, the CDR3 is TGTGCCTGGAGCCCAGGGGCCCCAGATACGCAGTATTTT. Its protein is CAWSPGAPDTQYF.

This clone turned up a few times. The chain's CDR3 is CSVRRASGYNEQFF. The CDR3, as DNA: TGCAGCGTCCGCAGGGCTAGCGGATACAATGAGCAGTTCTTC. The gene calls are TRBV29-1 and TRBJ2-1, with 7 positions matching TRBD2. Germline lookup yields CDR1 SQVTM and CDR2 ANQGSEA. After removal of 6 bases from V and 4 bases from J, the junction contained 9 bases not matched to a gene. CDR3 size: 14 residues.

Only a few counts were recorded for this clone. The chain links TRBV5-1 to TRBJ1-6; unclear D gene. The CDR3 is made up of 14 amino acids. Per germline, CDR1 SGHRS and CDR2 YFSETQ. V lost 0 bases, J lost 8 bases, and 9 bases lay in between. The CDR3 sequence is CASSLALGDSPLHF. The CDR3 DNA sequence: TGCGCCAGCAGCTTGGCTCTCGGGGATTCACCCCTCCACTTT. Together with reference TRBV5-1 and TRBJ1-6, the CDR3 gives the full variable domain: KAGVTQTPRYLIKTRGQQVTLSCSPISGHRSVSWYQQTPGQGLQFLFEYFSETQRNKGNFPGRFSGRQFSNSRSEMNVSTLELGDSALYLCASSLALGDSPLHFGNGTRLTVT.

The table lists this clone with a few counts. The CDR3 region is CSATGFSYEQYF. The CDR3 DNA is TGCAGCGCTACGGGGTTTTCCTACGAGCAGTACTTC. The chain links TRBV29-1 to TRBJ2-7; a possible D gene is TRBD2 (5 bases). CDR3 size: 12 residues. Germline V gene data show CDR1 as SQVTM and CDR2 as ANQGSEA. Trimming removed 7 bases at V and 1 base at J, with 11 bases between.

The rearrangement joins TRBV29-1 to TRBJ2-7, with 8 bases fitting TRBD2. The germline gives CDR1 SQVTM, CDR2 ANQGSEA. With 5 bases clipped from V and 6 bases from J, the junction kept 9 bases outside the gene matches. This CDR3 is built from 13 residues. The CDR3 reads CSVQVAGGREQYF. The CDR3 DNA is TGCAGCGTTCAGGTCGCGGGGGGACGCGAGCAGTACTTC.

The chain is built from TRBV7-3 and TRBJ2-1, with 10 bases aligning to TRBD2. The CDR3 extends over 16 amino acids. Germline V gene sequence: CDR1 SGHTA, CDR2 FQGTGA. J lost 7 bases, V lost 5 bases, and 11 bases had no gene match. In DNA form, the CDR3 reads TGTGCCAGCAGCCCAACACTAGCGGGGTCCGTAAATGAGCAGTTCTTC. This translates into CASSPTLAGSVNEQFF.

The table lists this clone with a count of one. CDR3 sequence reads: CASSLSSRTVSVGYTF. CDR3 DNA sequence: TGTGCCAGCAGTTTATCTTCCCGAACGGTTTCGGTTGGCTACACCTTC. The rearrangement uses TRBV27 and TRBJ1-2; D not resolved. V gave up 0 bases and J gave up 7 bases, with 18 bases separating them. The CDR3 loop spans 16 amino acids. CDR1 MNHEY and CDR2 SMNVEV come from the germline V gene (reference sequence).

The V gene is TRBV7-2, the J gene TRBJ2-3, with D possibly being TRBD2 (5 bases). The V end was cut by 2 bases, the J end by 3 bases, with 12 bases between. Germline V gene sequence: CDR1 SGHTA, CDR2 FQGNSA. CDR3 length: 15 amino acids. The CDR3 protein is CASSLSYGDTDTQYF. The CDR3 nucleotides read TGTGCCAGCAGCTTATCGTACGGGGATACAGATACGCAGTATTTT.

V gene TRBV5-1 combines with J gene TRBJ2-6; D possibly corresponds to TRBD1 (6 bases). CDR3 size: 16 residues. CDR1 is SGHRS and CDR2 is YFSETQ in the germline V gene. V dropped 2 bases and J dropped 0 bases, with 9 bases sitting between them. Here the CDR3 reads CASSFRQDSGANVLTF. CDR3 nucleotides: TGCGCCAGCAGCTTTAGACAGGACTCTGGGGCCAACGTCCTGACTTTC.

The rearrangement joins TRBV5-1 to TRBJ2-3; possibly TRBD1 for D (5 bases). The germline V gene has CDR1 SGHRS and CDR2 YFSETQ. The CDR3 runs to 15 residues. The germline V and J ends were trimmed by 0 bases and 5 bases, with 13 bases remaining between them. In DNA form, the CDR3 reads TGCGCCAGCAGCTTGGATGGGCGGCAGGGAGATACGCAGTATTTT. Its translation is CASSLDGRQGDTQYF.

V usage is TRBV30 and J usage is TRBJ2-3; 8 bases align to TRBD2. V shed 2 bases and J 0 bases; nucleotides not matched to a gene: 4. The CDR3 contains 15 residues. The germline V gene has CDR1 GTSNPN and CDR2 SVGIG (reference sequence). CDR3 sequence (DNA): TGTGCCTGGAGTTTCAGCGGGGGTAGCACAGATACGCAGTATTTT. It specifies CAWSFSGGSTDTQYF.

A few counts support this clone. A much larger clone sits a single nucleotide away, making a read error possible. This chain links TRBV7-2 with TRBJ1-1, with D perhaps TRBD1 (5 bases). The CDR3 contains 13 residues. Trimming cost V 4 bases and J 1 base, with 7 bases left between them. Germline CDR1 SGHTA, CDR2 FQGNSA. Written as DNA, the CDR3 is TGTGCCAGCAGCTACGACAGGAACACTGAAGCTTTCTTT. It yields the protein CASSYDRNTEAFF. The full variable domain, with the rest looked up from reference TRBV7-2 and TRBJ1-1, is GAGVSQSPSNKVTEKGKDVELRCDPISGHTALYWYRQSLGQGLEFLIYFQGNSAPDKSGLPSDRFSAERTGGSVSTLTIQRTQQEDSAVYLCASSYDRNTEAFFGQGTRLTVV.

The genes are TRBV7-9 and TRBJ1-2; D gene uncertain. V lost 5 bases, J lost 7 bases, and 11 bases lay in between. Germline loops: CDR1 SEHNR, CDR2 FQNEAQ (reference sequence). The CDR3 length is 12 residues. The DNA of the CDR3 is TGTGCCAGCAGCCTCCCGGGTGCTGGCTACACCTTC. It encodes CASSLPGAGYTF.

Comments on this clone: The junction shows a germline mismatch at one end, possibly a read error. This chain joins TRBV27 and TRBJ2-3, with 9 bases identical to TRBD2. There are 15 residues in the CDR3. From germline, CDR1 is MNHEY and CDR2 SMNVEV (reference sequence). CDR3 amino acids: CASSSAGTSRDTQYF. As DNA, the CDR3 is TGTGCCAGCAGTTCAGCCGGGACTAGCAGAGATACGCAGTATTTT.

The V and J genes are TRBV30 and TRBJ1-6; D perhaps matches TRBD1 (6 bases). CDR1 is GTSNPN, CDR2 SVGIG, per germline (reference sequence). The CDR3 sequence is 13 residues long. The germline V and J ends were trimmed by 4 bases and 8 bases, with 12 bases remaining between them. The CDR3 region has the DNA TGTGCCTGGACTGACAGGCAGGATTCACCCCTCCACTTT. Protein sequence: CAWTDRQDSPLHF.

The chain links TRBV9 to TRBJ1-3; perhaps TRBD1 as D (5 bases). V was clipped by 4 bases and J by 2 bases, with 13 bases between them. Germline V lookup: CDR1 SGDLS, CDR2 YYNGEE. CDR3 length: 15 residues. CDR3 nucleotide sequence: TGTGCCAGCAGCCCACTCGGGGGGGCTGGAAACACCATATATTTT. Protein sequence: CASSPLGGAGNTIYF.

Regarding this clone: A read error may explain this, as a much larger clone is one base away. This chain links TRBV27 with TRBJ1-2; a weak D match, TRBD1 (6 bases). CDR1 is MNHEY, CDR2 SMNVEV, per germline (reference sequence). The CDR3 runs 13 residues. V gave up 5 bases and J gave up 4 bases, with 11 bases separating them. The CDR3 reads CASSPDSLYGYTF. CDR3 DNA: TGTGCCAGCAGTCCGGACAGCCTCTATGGCTACACCTTC.

The gene calls are TRBV5-6 and TRBJ2-5; possibly TRBD2 for D (5 bases). Germline V gene lookup returns CDR1 SGHDT and CDR2 YYEEEE. The germline V and J ends were trimmed by 4 bases and 3 bases, with 16 bases remaining between them. The CDR3 length is 15 residues. CDR3 DNA sequence: TGTGCCAGCAGCGGGTCAGGCCCGGGAAAAGAGACCCAGTACTTC. Residues: CASSGSGPGKETQYF.